The 5 T cell receptor beta chains below were found in one sample sequenced in a study of cytomegalovirus exposure and HLA in healthy donors. The PCR made use of 60 Vbeta and 13 Jbeta primers. Repertoires were generated with immunoSEQ multiplex PCR, while TCRdb's copy carries only in-frame clones and drops some. This repertoire shows more than 200,000 clones, over 60% found once; its top ten account for roughly a sixth. Sequenced input: PBMCs. Receptors were obtained from a middle-aged man in good health and CMV-seronegative.

The rearrangement uses TRBV5-6 and TRBJ2-6; a possible D gene is TRBD2 (7 bases). Between the trimmed V and J ends, which lost 0 bases and 2 bases, there was a span of 12 bases. The CDR3 length is 17 residues. From germline, CDR1 is SGHDT and CDR2 YYEEEE. The CDR3 reads CASSLEGGEAGANVLTF. CDR3 in DNA: TGTGCCAGCAGCTTGGAAGGGGGGGAGGCTGGGGCCAACGTCCTGACTTTC.

The chain links TRBV5-5 to TRBJ2-1, with 13 bases matching TRBD2. The trim removed 4 bases at V and 6 bases at J, leaving 10 bases unmatched. From germline, CDR1 is SGHKS and CDR2 YYEKEE (reference sequence). The CDR3 has 17 residues. The CDR3 coding sequence is TGTGCCAGCAGCAGAACTAGCGGGAGGGCCTCTTTCAATGAGCAGTTCTTC. Its translation is CASSRTSGRASFNEQFF.

This chain connects TRBV11-2 to TRBJ2-7, with D perhaps matching TRBD2 (6 bases). CDR3 size: 13 residues. The germline V and J ends were trimmed by 7 bases and 2 bases, with 12 bases remaining between them. Per the germline V gene, CDR1 is SGHAT and CDR2 is FQNNGV. CDR3 in amino acids: CASNWGGTYEQYF. The DNA for the CDR3 is TGTGCCAGCAACTGGGGCGGGACCTACGAGCAGTACTTC.

The chain is built from TRBV9 and TRBJ2-5, with D uncertain. CDR3 size: 15 residues. V dropped 7 bases and J dropped 1 base, with 17 bases sitting between them. CDR1 SGDLS and CDR2 YYNGEE come from the germline V gene. CDR3 sequence reads: CASSITTGLQETQYF. The CDR3 nucleotides are TGTGCCAGCTCGATCACAACTGGGCTCCAAGAGACCCAGTACTTC. Together with reference TRBV9 and TRBJ2-5, the CDR3 gives the full variable domain: DSGVTQTPKHLITATGQRVTLRCSPRSGDLSVYWYQQSLDQGLQFLIQYYNGEERAKGNILERFSAQQFPDLHSELNLSSLELGDSALYFCASSITTGLQETQYFGPGTRLLVL.

This chain uses TRBV15 with TRBJ1-2; D is perhaps TRBD1 (6 bases). With 5 bases removed from V and 7 bases from J, the gap between germline ends came to 23 bases. The CDR3 length is 16 residues. Germline lookup yields CDR1 LNHNV and CDR2 YYDKDF (reference sequence). In nucleotides, the CDR3 is TGTGCCACCAGCGGAACGGGGTCCAGGGGAGTAGGTGGCTACACCTTC. Protein: CATSGTGSRGVGGYTF.